These 10 T cell receptor beta chains share one sample of origin, sequenced in a study of T-cell reconstitution after alpha-beta-depleted transplantation in children. Unique molecular identifiers were incorporated during preparation of the TCRbeta library. A single record per CDR3 protein comes from TCRdb applying MiXCR to the PCR reads. The sample holds hundreds of thousands of distinct CDR3 sequences, about 16% seen once. Specimen: PBMCs, mostly from graft donor cells, collected 360 days after TCRalphabeta/CD19-depleted stem cell transplant. These receptors all come from a male patient younger than 18 who had a stem cell transplant for acute lymphoblastic leukemia, so the T cells may come from the graft donor.

The chain combines TRBV11-3 with TRBJ2-1, with D unresolved. The V gene lost 1 base and the J gene lost 4 bases, with 14 bases spanning the gap. Germline CDR1 and CDR2: SGHNT and YENEEA. The CDR3 runs 16 residues. CDR3 region: CASSLGSSSVYNEQFF. CDR3 bases: TGTGCCAGCAGCTTAGGGTCATCCAGCGTTTACAATGAGCAGTTCTTC.

The chain links TRBV6-1 to TRBJ2-7; TRBD2 matches 9 bases. The germline V gene encodes CDR1 MNHNS and CDR2 SASEGT. The CDR3 is 19 residues long. V lost 6 bases, J lost 4 bases, and 22 bases stayed unmatched. For the CDR3, the DNA is TGTGCCAGCAGCCAGCCCCGGGGACTAGCCCCTGGGTTGGCATACGAGCAGTACTTC. Its protein product is CASSQPRGLAPGLAYEQYF.

The rearrangement uses TRBV4-1 and TRBJ1-2, with a weak D call TRBD1 (5 bases). This CDR3 region has 17 residues. The ends were cut back, 1 base at V and 6 bases at J, with 21 bases in the middle. The germline CDR1 and CDR2 sequences are MGHRA and YSYEKL. CDR3 nucleotide sequence: TGCGCCAGCAGCCAAGTTTTGGGCAGGGCCGAGATCGATGGCTACACCTTC. Residues: CASSQVLGRAEIDGYTF.

This clonotype was detected many times. This chain joins TRBV29-1 and TRBJ1-1, with D possibly being TRBD1 (6 bases). Trimming shortened V by 4 bases and J by 0 bases, and 15 bases separated the two germline ends. The CDR3 contains 15 residues. CDR1 SQVTM and CDR2 ANQGSEA come from the germline V gene. The CDR3 DNA is TGCAGCGTTGCCAGACAAGGGGGTCTGAACACTGAAGCTTTCTTT. It specifies CSVARQGGLNTEAFF.

CDR3 in DNA: TGTGCCAGCAGCCAAGAACGGGGGGCCAATCAGCCCCAGCATTTT. Translated: CASSQERGANQPQHF. This chain uses TRBV16 with TRBJ1-5; tentatively, D is TRBD1 (6 bases). The V gene lost 2 bases and the J gene lost 3 bases, with 11 bases spanning the gap. This CDR3 region has 15 residues. Germline V gene sequence: CDR1 KGHSY, CDR2 FQNENV.

This clonotype was recorded many times. The CDR3 DNA reads TGCAGCGAGAACCCTGTCGGCCGGGATACGCAGTATTTT. This gives the protein CSENPVGRDTQYF. This sequence joins TRBV20-1 and TRBJ2-3; no reliable D call. This CDR3 region has 13 residues. CDR1 is DFQATT and CDR2 is SNEGSKA in the germline V gene (reference sequence).

The chain joins TRBV6-6 to TRBJ2-1; TRBD2 might be the D (6 bases). There are 11 residues in the CDR3. Germline V gives CDR1 MNHNY, CDR2 SVGAGI (reference sequence). Trimming cost V 2 bases and J 15 bases, with 11 bases left between them. For the CDR3, the DNA is TGTGCCAGCAGTTACGGGGACTTCTGGTTCTTC. Residues: CASSYGDFWFF.

CDR3 nucleotide sequence: TGTGCCAGCAGGGAACAGGGGGTCTCTGAAGCTTTCTTT. Translated: CASREQGVSEAFF. The chain employs TRBV25-1 and TRBJ1-1; 8 nucleotides line up with TRBD1. In germline, CDR1 is MGHDK, CDR2 SYGVNS. This CDR3 is built from 13 residues. The J segment lost 6 bases and the V segment lost 6 bases, leaving 6 bases of the junction unmatched.

This chain connects TRBV29-1 to TRBJ1-2, with a weak D call TRBD1 (6 bases). The CDR3 totals 16 residues. Germline values: CDR1 SQVTM, CDR2 ANQGSEA. The ends were cut back, 3 bases at V and 1 base at J, with 18 bases in the middle. CDR3 amino acids: CSVDWGQGFGNYGYTF. CDR3 coding DNA: TGCAGCGTTGATTGGGGCCAGGGGTTTGGTAACTATGGCTACACCTTC.

The chain joins TRBV5-1 to TRBJ2-2, with TRBD2 matching over 13 bases. There are 16 residues in the CDR3. J gave up 5 bases and V 7 bases, and 8 bases lay outside the gene matches. Germline lookup yields CDR1 SGHRS and CDR2 YFSETQ. The DNA for the CDR3 is TGCGCCAGCGGAGCCGGGACTAGCGGGATAACCGGGGAGCTGTTTTTT. Translating gives CASGAGTSGITGELFF.